The present T cell receptor beta chain was sequenced within a study of blood T cell repertoires in COVID-19. At the level of the study: Italy, Spain and the United States were the sources of the convalescent and acute COVID-19 samples. T cells, B-cell-depleted T cells, or PBMCs provided the cDNA or gDNA that served as material.

Germline V gene lookup returns CDR1 LNHDA and CDR2 SQIVND (reference sequence). V gave up 6 bases and J gave up 5 bases; unmatched junction bases: 2. This CDR3 contains 14 residues. Profiling relied on immunoSEQ multiplex PCR, and the TCRdb table lists in-frame clones only, not all of them. This table has fewer than 200,000 clones, approximately 84% appearing once. The TCR comes from a woman of 80 years or more with COVID-19, enrolled during active disease. The V gene is TRBV19, the J gene TRBJ2-5; 14 nucleotides line up with TRBD2. The sequencing sample was made of peripheral blood. The CDR3 loop reads CASRGLAGGETQYF. As DNA, the CDR3 is TGTGCCAGTAGAGGACTAGCGGGGGGTGAGACCCAGTACTTC.